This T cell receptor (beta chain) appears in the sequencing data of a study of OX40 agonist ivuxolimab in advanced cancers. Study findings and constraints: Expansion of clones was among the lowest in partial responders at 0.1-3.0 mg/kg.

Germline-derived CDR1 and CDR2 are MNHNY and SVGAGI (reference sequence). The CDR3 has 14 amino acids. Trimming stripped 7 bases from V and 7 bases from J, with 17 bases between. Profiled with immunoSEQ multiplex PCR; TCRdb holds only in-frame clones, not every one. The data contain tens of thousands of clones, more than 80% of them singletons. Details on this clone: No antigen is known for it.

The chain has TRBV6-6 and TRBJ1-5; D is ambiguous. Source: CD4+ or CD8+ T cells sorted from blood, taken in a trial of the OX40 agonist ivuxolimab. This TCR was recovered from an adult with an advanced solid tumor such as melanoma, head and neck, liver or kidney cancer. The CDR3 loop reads CASNGLSNRQPQHF. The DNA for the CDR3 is TGTGCCAGCAATGGGTTGAGTAACCGCCAGCCCCAGCATTTT.